The source of this T cell receptor (beta chain) is a study of cytomegalovirus exposure and HLA in healthy donors. Regarding the study as a whole: A later analysis found first-cohort TCR clusters tended to co-occur in the 95 to 150 validation repertoires.

Regarding this clone: Its specificity is not known.

Sequencing used immunoSEQ multiplex PCR; TCRdb keeps in-frame clones, though not all of them. The sample has roughly 170,000 clones, approximately 83% seen once. The CDR3 sequence is 14 residues long. V trimming: 4 bases; J trimming: 6 bases; junction bases outside the gene matches: 5. CDR1 is SGHDT, CDR2 YYEEEE, per germline. The chain employs TRBV5-6 and TRBJ2-7, with 12 bases lining up with TRBD1. Material for sequencing was PBMCs. The receptor was isolated from a woman aged 18-29 years in good health and CMV-seropositive. In DNA, the CDR3 is TGTGCCAGCAGCAGGGGGGACAGGGGGCTCGAGCAGTACTTC. Translation: CASSRGDRGLEQYF.